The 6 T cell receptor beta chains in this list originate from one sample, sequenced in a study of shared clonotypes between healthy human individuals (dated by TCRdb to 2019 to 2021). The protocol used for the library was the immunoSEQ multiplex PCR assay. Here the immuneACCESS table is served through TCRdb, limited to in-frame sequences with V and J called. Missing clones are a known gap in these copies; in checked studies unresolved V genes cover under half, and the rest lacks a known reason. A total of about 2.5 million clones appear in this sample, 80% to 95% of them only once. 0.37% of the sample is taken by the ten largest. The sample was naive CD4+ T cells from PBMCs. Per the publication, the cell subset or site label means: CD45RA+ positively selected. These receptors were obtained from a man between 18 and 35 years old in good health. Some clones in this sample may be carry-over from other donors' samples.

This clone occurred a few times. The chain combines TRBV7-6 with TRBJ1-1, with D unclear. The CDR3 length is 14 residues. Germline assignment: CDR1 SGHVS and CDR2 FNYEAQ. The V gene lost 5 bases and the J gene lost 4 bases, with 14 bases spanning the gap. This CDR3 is CASSQDPGSTEAFF. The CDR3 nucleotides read TGTGCCAGCAGCCAGGACCCGGGAAGCACTGAAGCTTTCTTT.

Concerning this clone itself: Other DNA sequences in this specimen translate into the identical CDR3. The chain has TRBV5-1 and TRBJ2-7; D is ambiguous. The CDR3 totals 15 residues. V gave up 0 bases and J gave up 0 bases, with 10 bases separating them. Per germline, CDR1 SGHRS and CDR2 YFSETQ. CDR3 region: CASSLVPGSSYEQYF. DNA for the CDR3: TGCGCCAGCAGCTTGGTTCCGGGTAGCTCCTACGAGCAGTACTTC.

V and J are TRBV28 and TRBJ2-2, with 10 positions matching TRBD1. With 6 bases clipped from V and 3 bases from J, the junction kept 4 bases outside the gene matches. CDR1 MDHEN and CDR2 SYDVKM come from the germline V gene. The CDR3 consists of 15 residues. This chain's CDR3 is CASRRGTGDTGELFF. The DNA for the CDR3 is TGTGCCAGCAGGCGAGGGACAGGGGACACCGGGGAGCTGTTTTTT.

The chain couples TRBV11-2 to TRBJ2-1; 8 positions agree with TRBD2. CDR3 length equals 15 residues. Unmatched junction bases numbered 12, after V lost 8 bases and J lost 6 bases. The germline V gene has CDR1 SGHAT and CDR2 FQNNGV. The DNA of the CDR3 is TGTGCCAGCCATGGGTTAGTGGCGGGGGGCAATGAGCAGTTCTTC. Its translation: CASHGLVAGGNEQFF.

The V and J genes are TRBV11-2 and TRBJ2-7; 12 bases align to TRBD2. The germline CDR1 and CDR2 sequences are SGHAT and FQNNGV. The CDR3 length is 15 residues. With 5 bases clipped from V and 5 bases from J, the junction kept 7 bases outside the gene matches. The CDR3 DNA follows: TGTGCCAGCAGCCCGCTAGCGGGAGGGCCTAACGAGCAGTACTTC. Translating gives CASSPLAGGPNEQYF.

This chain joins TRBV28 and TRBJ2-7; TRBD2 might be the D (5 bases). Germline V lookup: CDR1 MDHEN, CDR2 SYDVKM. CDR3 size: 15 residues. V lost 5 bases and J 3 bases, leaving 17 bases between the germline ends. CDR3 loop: CASSILDGILYEQYF. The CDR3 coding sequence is TGTGCCAGCAGTATATTGGACGGGATCCTCTACGAGCAGTACTTC.